This T cell receptor (beta chain) derives from a study of metastatic and nonmetastatic thyroid tumors (dated by TCRdb to the early 2020s). With regard to the full study: For patients with malignant and with benign thyroid disease, the researchers compared repertoires between peripheral blood samples and tumor or nodule tissue samples.

No patient had received any treatment before thyroid surgery. Using T-cell receptor beta sequencing, the researchers looked back retrospectively at clinical samples from patients, gathered between about 2012 and 2018. This clone appeared many times. The antigen it binds to is not known. Nothing much larger sits one base from this clone, and base qualities are not available. The CDR3, from cysteine to phenylalanine, totals 12 residues. The read is trimmed to its CDR3 DNA, 36 bases read in frame from base 1. The germline V gene (reference sequence) provides CDR1 DFQATT and CDR2 SNEGSKA. Relative to germline, V is missing 3 bases and J is missing 8 bases, with 3 bases of the junction outside any gene match. What the work shows at the level of the full study, not this receptor alone: TCR beta diversity was reported as significantly higher in malignant tumors than in benign nodules, in both blood and tumor samples.

Libraries were built with PCR. The instrument given in TCRdb is Illumina HiSeq 4000. High-throughput sequencing was used to profile the CDR3 region of the TCR beta-chain in every patient. As for the authors' bioinformatics: A classifier to discriminate distant-metastatic papillary thyroid cancer patients was built from CDR3 differences across clinicopathological groups. Repertoire diversity was assessed with the Shannon index, and tumor-blood repertoire similarity with the Morisita-Horn index. TCRdb handled the public reads itself, with Q25 trimming in fastp and clone calling in MiXCR, and kept productive beta chains. TCRdb, rather than the study authors, made the V and J calls. This sample is represented by about 20,000 clones; about 15% of them were singletons. Approximately 15% of the sample is taken by the ten largest.

The source is a female donor with papillary thyroid cancer or a benign thyroid nodule (not recorded which). Some clones in this sample may be carry-over from other donors' samples. Sequencing used tumor tissue. The sequence links TRBV20-1 to TRBJ1-4, with 7 junctional bases fitting TRBD1. CDR3 loop: CSASYRGEKLFF. DNA sequence: TGCAGTGCTAGTTACAGGGGCGAAAAACTGTTTTTT.